A single sample is the source of the 28 T cell receptor beta chains below, sequenced in a study of response to subunit inactivated influenza vaccine. Each CDR3 protein is one row after TCRdb ran MiXCR on the RT-PCR reads. Among about 830,000 distinct CDR3 sequences listed, around 20% were seen once. The sequences come from PBMCs from blood, collected 5 days after vaccination. These receptors originate from a man aged 50-60 years who received an inactivated influenza vaccine.

The sample holds a few counts of this clonotype. The CDR3 nucleotides are TGTGCCAGCAGCAAGGGACAGCTCTCCTACGAGCAGTACTTC. Its translation: CASSKGQLSYEQYF. The genes are TRBV7-2 and TRBJ2-7, with 7 bases fitting TRBD1. The junction had 4 bases not matched to a gene; V was cut back by 5 bases and J by 0 bases. The CDR3 covers 14 residues. Germline values: CDR1 SGHTA, CDR2 FQGNSA.

Of note for this clonotype: A much larger clone is a single base away; this may be a read error. The J gene is TRBJ2-3, the V gene TRBV20-1, with TRBD2 matching 7 bases. Germline-derived CDR1 and CDR2 are DFQATT and SNEGSKA (reference sequence). There are 14 residues in the CDR3. The CDR3 loop is CRASDGTTTDTQYF. CDR3 nucleotide sequence: TGCAGGGCTAGTGACGGGACTACCACAGATACGCAGTATTTT.

This clonotype was seen a few times. The rearrangement uses TRBV6-2 or TRBV6-3 and TRBJ2-7, with 16 bases identical to TRBD2. J was trimmed by 3 bases and V by 4 bases; bases with no gene match: 9. This CDR3 region has 18 residues. Germline values: CDR1 MNHEY, CDR2 SVGEGT. CDR3 residues: CASSFPGLAGGPGYEQYF. Here the CDR3 DNA reads TGTGCCAGCAGTTTTCCGGGACTAGCGGGAGGGCCTGGCTACGAGCAGTACTTC.

This clonotype was seen a few times. The gene calls are TRBV4-3 and TRBJ2-3, with 8 bases aligning to TRBD2. With 0 bases clipped from V and 5 bases from J, the junction kept 7 bases outside the gene matches. Germline V gene sequence: CDR1 LGHNA, CDR2 YSLEER. The CDR3 totals 16 residues. CDR3 nucleotide sequence: TGCGCCAGCAGCCAAGAGTTCGCACTAGCGGTAGATACGCAGTATTTT. Amino acid sequence: CASSQEFALAVDTQYF.

The chain joins TRBV9 to TRBJ2-1, with 12 bases aligning to TRBD2. This CDR3 contains 15 residues. The germline V gene encodes CDR1 SGDLS and CDR2 YYNGEE. V lost 4 bases and J lost 7; bases outside the gene matches: 6. The CDR3 DNA follows: TGTGCCAGCAGCTCTAGCGGGAGGGCCAATAATGAGCAGTTCTTC. Residues: CASSSSGRANNEQFF.

The rearrangement uses TRBV7-8 and TRBJ2-1, with D uncertain. Germline loops: CDR1 SGHVS, CDR2 FQNEAQ. The V end lost 2 bases, the J end lost 5 bases, and 10 bases lay between the germline ends. The CDR3 contains 14 residues. The CDR3 coding sequence is TGTGCCAGCAGCTTACTTCTCAGCCACAATGAGCAGTTCTTC. It encodes CASSLLLSHNEQFF.

This clonotype has a handful of counts. The chain links TRBV24-1 to TRBJ2-1; 7 bases match TRBD2. CDR1 and CDR2 (germline): KGHDR, SFDVKD. V dropped 3 bases and J dropped 7; count of bases not matched to a gene: 5. This CDR3 comprises 14 residues. Here the CDR3 reads CATSDRSGGNEQFF. Here the CDR3 DNA reads TGTGCCACCAGTGATCGGTCGGGGGGTAATGAGCAGTTCTTC.

The V call is TRBV7-9, the J call TRBJ2-3; 7 bases map to TRBD1. CDR1 and CDR2 (germline): SEHNR, FQNEAQ (reference sequence). V was pared by 1 base and J by 2 bases, with 6 bases of the junction left unmatched. This CDR3 has 16 amino acids. The CDR3, as DNA: TGTGCCAGCAGCTTAGGAACAGGGGCGTTCACAGATACGCAGTATTTT. The encoded protein is CASSLGTGAFTDTQYF.

The chain combines TRBV11-2 with TRBJ1-2; TRBD1 might be the D (5 bases). Trimming cost V 5 bases and J 4 bases, with 14 bases left between them. Germline assignment: CDR1 SGHAT and CDR2 FQNNGV. The CDR3 is 14 amino acids. CDR3 in amino acids: CASSKIGTLYGYTF. CDR3 DNA sequence: TGTGCCAGCAGCAAAATAGGGACCCTCTATGGCTACACCTTC.

This clonotype has only a few counts. The V and J genes are TRBV11-2 and TRBJ2-1, with D tentatively TRBD1 or TRBD2 (5 bases each). Per the germline V gene, CDR1 is SGHAT and CDR2 is FQNNGV. V lost 0 bases, J lost 1 base, and 10 bases lay in between. The CDR3 runs 16 residues. CDR3 sequence (DNA): TGTGCCAGCAGCTTAGAGACGGGGCTTTCCTACAATGAGCAGTTCTTC. Translation gives CASSLETGLSYNEQFF.

This clonotype was counted a few times. In nucleotides, the CDR3 is TGTGCCAGCAGCCCGAACCGACAGATCCAGTACTTC. This sequence encodes CASSPNRQIQYF. The V gene is TRBV7-2, the J gene TRBJ2-4; D is possibly TRBD1 (5 bases). CDR1 SGHTA and CDR2 FQGNSA come from the germline V gene. With 5 bases removed from V and 13 bases from J, the gap between germline ends came to 15 bases. The CDR3 is 12 residues long.

This clonotype has only a few counts. The CDR3 DNA follows: TGTGCCAGCAGTTTCCAGGCTGGTGAGCAGTTCTTC. Its protein is CASSFQAGEQFF. The chain is built from TRBV28 and TRBJ2-1, with unresolved D. The CDR3 has 12 residues. V lost 3 bases and J lost 9, with 9 bases in between. Germline-derived CDR1 and CDR2 are MDHEN and SYDVKM. The entire variable domain, with the rest obtained from reference TRBV28 and TRBJ2-1, is as follows: DVKVTQSSRYLVKRTGEKVFLECVQDMDHENMFWYRQDPGLGLRLIYFSYDVKMKEKGDIPEGYSVSREKKERFSLILESASTNQTSMYLCASSFQAGEQFFGPGTRLTVL.

This clonotype came up a few times. This probably arose from a read error, given a far larger clone one base away. The chain is built from TRBV7-9 and TRBJ2-7; unclear D gene. V lost 1 base and J 6 bases, leaving 4 bases between the germline ends. The CDR3 spans 11 residues. Per germline, CDR1 SEHNR and CDR2 FQNEAQ (reference sequence). The CDR3 region is CASSLDFEQYF. CDR3 bases: TGTGCCAGCAGCTTAGACTTCGAGCAGTACTTC.

The chain uses TRBV7-8 and TRBJ2-3; no clear D. V shed 1 base and J shed 8 bases, with 13 bases lying between them. This CDR3 spans 14 amino acids. Germline V gene lookup returns CDR1 SGHVS and CDR2 FQNEAQ. Here the CDR3 DNA reads TGTGCCAGCAGCTTAGTGAGAGGCCCTACTACGCAGTATTTT. Protein sequence: CASSLVRGPTTQYF.

This clonotype occurred a few times. V is TRBV4-2 and J is TRBJ2-2; 8 bases map to TRBD2. After removal of 0 bases from V and 2 bases from J, the junction contained 2 bases not matched to a gene. In germline, CDR1 is LGHNA, CDR2 YNFKEQ. CDR3 length: 16 residues. The CDR3 region is CASSQEAGANTGELFF. The CDR3 DNA reads as TGTGCCAGCAGCCAAGAAGCGGGAGCTAACACCGGGGAGCTGTTTTTT.

V usage is TRBV2 and J usage is TRBJ2-3, with D perhaps matching TRBD1 (5 bases). The germline V gene encodes CDR1 SNHLY and CDR2 FYNNEI. The V end lost 2 bases, the J end lost 7 bases, and 7 bases lay between the germline ends. CDR3 size: 12 residues. CDR3 sequence reads: CASSESGYTQYF. CDR3 in DNA: TGTGCCAGCAGTGAATCAGGGTATACGCAGTATTTT.

This clonotype showed up just a few times. The chain couples TRBV12-3 or TRBV12-4 to TRBJ2-7, with 15 bases that match TRBD2. V was clipped by 5 bases and J by 4 bases; unmatched bases: 9. The CDR3 covers 17 residues. The CDR3 region is CASSGTSGRTSAYEQYF. CDR3 DNA sequence: TGTGCCAGCAGTGGGACTAGCGGGAGGACCTCAGCGTACGAGCAGTACTTC.

This clonotype was seen more than once but under ten times. The chain has TRBV5-5 and TRBJ2-1; TRBD2 is a possible D gene (5 bases). Deletions cut 0 bases from V and 9 bases from J, with 22 bases between. The germline V gene encodes CDR1 SGHKS and CDR2 YYEKEE (reference sequence). CDR3 size: 17 residues. Here the CDR3 reads CASSLAGVRVGLAEQFF. CDR3 in DNA: TGTGCCAGCAGCTTGGCCGGGGTGCGGGTGGGCCTCGCTGAGCAGTTCTTC.

The chain uses TRBV27 and TRBJ2-1, with 9 bases lining up with TRBD2. From germline, CDR1 is MNHEY and CDR2 SMNVEV (reference sequence). This CDR3 is built from 15 residues. V dropped 6 bases and J dropped 3; count of bases not matched to a gene: 6. As DNA, the CDR3 is TGTGCCAGCAGAGGTGGACTAGCGTACTACAATGAGCAGTTCTTC. This codes for CASRGGLAYYNEQFF.

This clonotype was picked up a small number of times. The J gene is TRBJ2-7, the V gene TRBV7-2, with no clear D. This CDR3 contains 14 residues. V shed 5 bases and J shed 3 bases, with 14 bases lying between them. Per germline, CDR1 SGHTA and CDR2 FQGNSA. The CDR3, as DNA: TGTGCCAGCAGCCGTTCCGGGTATGGCTACGAGCAGTACTTC. Residues: CASSRSGYGYEQYF.

The rearrangement joins TRBV6-2 or TRBV6-3 to TRBJ2-4, with 9 bases identical to TRBD1. V lost 8 bases, J lost 6 bases, and 5 bases stayed unmatched. The length of the CDR3 is 13 residues. In germline, CDR1 is MNHEY, CDR2 SVGEGT. The CDR3 nucleotides are TGTGCCAGCTGGGACAGGGACACAAACATTCAGTACTTC. Translated: CASWDRDTNIQYF.

This clonotype was detected only a few times. The CDR3 DNA reads as TGCAGCGTTAATACAGGCCCCTTTCAGTTCTTC. Protein: CSVNTGPFQFF. The chain links TRBV29-1 to TRBJ2-1; TRBD1 might be the D (5 bases). The V end lost 5 bases, the J end lost 13 bases, and 15 bases lay between the germline ends. CDR3 length equals 11 residues. Germline CDR1 is SQVTM and CDR2 is ANQGSEA.

CDR3 sequence reads: CSARDLTGSSYNSPLHF. CDR3 nucleotides: TGCAGTGCTAGAGACTTGACAGGCAGCTCCTATAATTCACCCCTCCACTTT. V is TRBV20-1 and J is TRBJ1-6, with TRBD1 as a possible D gene (6 bases). V was trimmed by 0 bases and J by 0 bases, leaving 12 bases between them. The CDR3 contains 17 residues. Germline loops: CDR1 DFQATT, CDR2 SNEGSKA (reference sequence).

The chain recombines TRBV14 with TRBJ1-2, with 10 bases that match TRBD1. The V gene end was trimmed by 1 base and the J gene end by 2 bases; junction bases not matched to a gene: 4. This CDR3 has 16 residues. In germline, CDR1 is SGHDN, CDR2 FVKESK. In DNA form, the CDR3 reads TGTGCCAGCAGCCAAGCGACGGGACAGGGGAACTATGGCTACACCTTC. This gives the protein CASSQATGQGNYGYTF.

This clonotype was found a few times. The J gene is TRBJ2-3, the V gene TRBV20-1, with TRBD2 identical over 10 bases. Germline V gene sequence: CDR1 DFQATT, CDR2 SNEGSKA (reference sequence). After removal of 5 bases from V and 8 bases from J, the junction contained 10 bases not matched to a gene. The CDR3 totals 14 residues. CDR3 sequence reads: CSALSGGAEGTQYF. CDR3 bases: TGCAGTGCTCTCAGCGGGGGGGCCGAGGGTACGCAGTATTTT.

J is TRBJ2-1 and V is TRBV28; tentative D call: TRBD1 (6 bases). V dropped 8 bases and J dropped 14 bases, with 22 bases sitting between them. The CDR3 contains 13 residues. Germline loops: CDR1 MDHEN, CDR2 SYDVKM. The CDR3 bases are TGTGCCAGCGGAACAGGGTTTGCGATGAGCAAGTTCTTC. It translates to CASGTGFAMSKFF.

This chain links TRBV6-1 with TRBJ2-1, with D tentatively TRBD1 or TRBD2 (5 bases each). Trimming took 5 bases from V and 10 from J, leaving 12 bases between them. CDR3 length equals 12 residues. Germline CDR1 MNHNS, CDR2 SASEGT. CDR3 protein: CASSPGWGEQFF. CDR3 sequence (DNA): TGTGCCAGCAGTCCGGGCTGGGGGGAGCAGTTCTTC.

This clonotype was detected only a few times. J is TRBJ2-3 and V is TRBV27; possibly TRBD1 for D (6 bases). CDR3 length equals 17 residues. From germline, CDR1 is MNHEY and CDR2 SMNVEV (reference sequence). Trimming stripped 5 bases from V and 6 bases from J, with 24 bases between. The CDR3 loop is CASSRGMGDALEDTQYF. CDR3 DNA sequence: TGTGCCAGCAGTAGGGGGATGGGGGACGCCCTAGAGGATACGCAGTATTTT.